One sample yielded the 8 T cell receptor beta chains listed below, sequenced in a study of tumor-infiltrating lymphocytes in oesophageal squamous cell carcinoma. TCRdb re-analysed the PCR reads in MiXCR, keeping a single row per CDR3 protein. The sample holds approximately 9,600 distinct CDR3 sequences; around three fifths are singletons and the top ten take about 39%. Sequencing used esophageal tumor tissue. These receptors came from a female donor with esophageal squamous cell carcinoma.

The chain carries TRBV28 and TRBJ2-1; 9 bases map to TRBD2. Germline loops: CDR1 MDHEN, CDR2 SYDVKM. V trimming: 6 bases; J trimming: 3 bases; junction bases outside the gene matches: 0. CDR3 length: 13 amino acids. CDR3 sequence (DNA): TGTGCCAGCAGGACTAGCGGCTACAATGAGCAGTTCTTC. Amino acid sequence: CASRTSGYNEQFF.

The CDR3, as DNA: TGTGCCAGCAGTTGGGGACTAGCGGGACTAAGCTCCTACGAGCAGTACTTC. This sequence encodes CASSWGLAGLSSYEQYF. The chain links TRBV6-8 to TRBJ2-1; TRBD2 aligns across 13 bases. The end of the DNA fits TRBJ2-7 better, so the J call may be wrong. Germline loops: CDR1 MNHGY, CDR2 SAAAGT. The CDR3 sequence is 17 residues long.

This chain joins TRBV7-2 and TRBJ2-7; 11 nucleotides align to TRBD1. The CDR3 is 14 residues long. The J segment lost 3 bases and the V segment lost 6 bases, leaving 4 bases of the junction unmatched. In germline, CDR1 is SGHTA, CDR2 FQGNSA. For the CDR3, the DNA is TGTGCCAGCAGACCCGGGACAGGGGGCTACGAGCAGTACTTC. It translates to CASRPGTGGYEQYF.

As to this clonotype: The junction and the germline gene differ at one end; a read error may be behind it. The chain uses TRBV7-9 and TRBJ2-3, with 8 bases fitting TRBD1. Germline lookup yields CDR1 SEHNR and CDR2 FQNEAQ (reference sequence). The CDR3 contains 13 residues. CDR3 amino acids: CASSSNTGGGKFF. The CDR3 nucleotides are TGTGCCAGCAGCTCCAATACAGGGGGAGGTAAGTTCTTC.

This clonotype was counted a few times. This chain uses TRBV7-6 with TRBJ2-7; possibly TRBD2 for D (6 bases). The J call may not be correct, given that the DNA end is closer to TRBJ2-1. The CDR3 is 13 residues long. CDR1 is SGHVS and CDR2 is FNYEAQ in the germline V gene. CDR3: CASTLDGEDEQFF. DNA for the CDR3: TGTGCCAGCACCTTGGACGGGGAGGACGAGCAGTTCTTC.

At least ten counts were recorded for this clonotype. The DNA for the CDR3 is TGTGCCAGCAGCTCAAGGACAGGGCTCACTGAAGCTTTCTTT. Translated, it gives CASSSRTGLTEAFF. The chain is built from TRBV11-2 and TRBJ1-1; TRBD1 matches 8 bases. The CDR3 extends over 14 amino acids. Per the germline V gene, CDR1 is SGHAT and CDR2 is FQNNGV. V shed 4 bases and J 4 bases; nucleotides not matched to a gene: 5.

The rearrangement uses TRBV29-1 and TRBJ2-5, with 7 bases aligning to TRBD1. Losses at the gene ends were 6 bases for V and 11 bases for J; bases not matched to a gene: 18. The CDR3 loop spans 14 amino acids. Germline V CDR1 and CDR2: SQVTM, ANQGSEA. The CDR3 DNA reads TGCAGCGTGTCTAAGGGACAGTCCTACAATGAGCAGTACTTC. Translated: CSVSKGQSYNEQYF.

This clonotype has only one observation. This chain uses TRBV7-2 with TRBJ2-6; D is undetermined. The germline V gene encodes CDR1 SGHTA and CDR2 FQGNSA. Trimming shortened V by 5 bases and J by 18 bases, and 5 bases separated the two germline ends. This CDR3 contains 8 residues. The CDR3 reads CASSLQTF. For the CDR3, the DNA is TGTGCCAGCAGCCTCCAGACTTTC.